This is a list of T cell receptor beta chains from one sample in a study of T-cell memory formation after mild COVID-19. A single record per CDR3 protein comes from TCRdb applying MiXCR to the 5' RACE reads. The sample has 70,000 to 100,000 distinct CDR3 sequences, less than 15% seen once. The sequenced sample consisted of PBMCs or a T cell subset sorted from them (not recorded which). The receptors were sampled from an adult woman who had mild COVID-19 (a few samples of this study predate the infection). Cell type and time point are not known. Both conserved end residues are part of each CDR3. The D gene is left open where the match is weak. Clone size is not always given. Where it is, it says once, few, many or a class for expanded clones.

CDR3aa: CASSLSGGAGNTEAFF; CDR3nt: TGTGCCAGCAGTTTATCAGGGGGCGCCGGGAACACTGAAGCTTTCTTT; v_gene: TRBV27; j_gene: TRBJ1-1; len: 16; d_gene: TRBD1; abundance: few
CDR3aa: CAISEGTGVNEQFF; CDR3nt: TGTGCCATCAGTGAGGGGACAGGCGTCAATGAGCAGTTCTTC; v_gene: TRBV10-3; j_gene: TRBJ2-1; len: 14; d_gene: TRBD1; abundance: few
CDR3aa: CARRSPYQETQYF; CDR3nt: TGTGCCAGAAGGTCCCCGTACCAAGAGACCCAGTACTTC; v_gene: TRBV2; j_gene: TRBJ2-5; len: 13; d_gene: .; abundance: .
CDR3aa: CASSFPGRGLGHNEQFF; CDR3nt: TGTGCCAGCAGCTTTCCAGGGCGCGGTTTGGGTCACAATGAGCAGTTCTTC; v_gene: TRBV7-6; j_gene: TRBJ2-1; len: 17; d_gene: .; abundance: few
CDR3aa: CASSFGPSTYEQYF; CDR3nt: TGTGCCAGCAGCTTCGGACCTTCCACCTACGAGCAGTACTTC; v_gene: TRBV7-2; j_gene: TRBJ2-7; len: 14; d_gene: .; abundance: few
CDR3aa: CASSQAGSKDYEQYF; CDR3nt: TGCGCCAGCAGCCAAGCTGGGAGCAAAGACTACGAGCAGTACTTC; v_gene: TRBV4-1; j_gene: TRBJ2-7; len: 15; d_gene: .; abundance: .
CDR3aa: CASSSGQGARGTDTQYF; CDR3nt: TGTGCCAGCAGCTCGGGACAGGGGGCGCGGGGCACAGATACGCAGTATTTT; v_gene: TRBV7-3; j_gene: TRBJ2-3; len: 17; d_gene: TRBD1; abundance: few
CDR3aa: CASSSPGPSSYEQYF; CDR3nt: TGTGCCAGCAGCTCGCCGGGACCTAGCTCCTACGAGCAGTACTTC; v_gene: TRBV7-9; j_gene: TRBJ2-7; len: 15; d_gene: .; abundance: .
CDR3aa: CASSIVGVIYNEQFF; CDR3nt: TGTGCCAGTAGTATTGTGGGGGTCATATACAATGAGCAGTTCTTC; v_gene: TRBV19; j_gene: TRBJ2-1; len: 15; d_gene: .; abundance: .
CDR3aa: CASSQVTSGGTDTQYF; CDR3nt: TGCGCCAGCAGCCAAGTTACTAGCGGGGGAACAGATACGCAGTATTTT; v_gene: TRBV4-1; j_gene: TRBJ2-3; len: 16; d_gene: TRBD2; abundance: few
CDR3aa: CASSQDGPRTMNTEAFF; CDR3nt: TGCGCCAGCAGCCAAGATGGGCCGCGAACCATGAACACTGAAGCTTTCTTT; v_gene: TRBV4-3; j_gene: TRBJ1-1; len: 17; d_gene: .; abundance: .
CDR3aa: CASSTLAGGWTDTQYF; CDR3nt: TGTGCCAGCAGCACGCTAGCGGGAGGTTGGACAGATACGCAGTATTTT; v_gene: TRBV27; j_gene: TRBJ2-3; len: 16; d_gene: TRBD2; abundance: few
CDR3aa: CSAREIGGAANSPLHF; CDR3nt: TGCAGTGCTAGAGAGATTGGAGGGGCAGCCAATTCACCCCTCCACTTT; v_gene: TRBV20-1; j_gene: TRBJ1-6; len: 16; d_gene: .; abundance: .
CDR3aa: CASVLLAGGGGDNEQFF; CDR3nt: TGTGCCAGCGTGCTACTAGCGGGAGGGGGAGGGGACAATGAGCAGTTCTTC; v_gene: TRBV7-9; j_gene: TRBJ2-1; len: 17; d_gene: TRBD2; abundance: .
CDR3aa: CASSVARASGGNEQFF; CDR3nt: TGTGCCAGCAGCGTAGCTCGGGCTAGCGGGGGAAATGAGCAGTTCTTC; v_gene: TRBV9; j_gene: TRBJ2-1; len: 16; d_gene: TRBD2; abundance: few
CDR3aa: CASSLGDSPLHF; CDR3nt: TGTGCCAGCAGCCTAGGAGATTCACCCCTCCACTTT; v_gene: TRBV11-3; j_gene: TRBJ1-6; len: 12; d_gene: .; abundance: few
CDR3aa: CASSLGQGDYGYTF; CDR3nt: TGTGCCAGCAGCCTTGGACAGGGTGACTATGGCTACACCTTC; v_gene: TRBV6-5; j_gene: TRBJ1-2; len: 14; d_gene: TRBD1; abundance: .
CDR3aa: CASSPSGAWTEAFF; CDR3nt: TGTGCCAGCAGTCCCTCAGGGGCTTGGACTGAAGCTTTCTTT; v_gene: TRBV12-3/TRBV12-4; j_gene: TRBJ1-1; len: 14; d_gene: .; abundance: .
CDR3aa: CASSQSDTQYF; CDR3nt: TGCGCCAGCAGCCAATCAGATACGCAGTATTTT; v_gene: TRBV4-1; j_gene: TRBJ2-3; len: 11; d_gene: .; abundance: many
CDR3aa: CSFPMDNEQFF; CDR3nt: TGCAGCTTTCCAATGGATAATGAGCAGTTCTTC; v_gene: TRBV29-1; j_gene: TRBJ2-1; len: 11; d_gene: .; abundance: .
CDR3aa: CASSQSLGGYTF; CDR3nt: TGTGCCAGCAGCCAGAGCCTCGGGGGCTACACCTTC; v_gene: TRBV3-1; j_gene: TRBJ1-2; len: 12; d_gene: .; abundance: few
CDR3aa: CASSQEGQGIYEQYF; CDR3nt: TGCGCCAGCAGCCAAGAGGGACAGGGAATTTACGAGCAGTACTTC; v_gene: TRBV4-3; j_gene: TRBJ2-7; len: 15; d_gene: TRBD1; abundance: .
CDR3aa: CASSPGTGGFEQYF; CDR3nt: TGTGCCAGCAGCCCCGGGACAGGGGGCTTCGAGCAGTACTTC; v_gene: TRBV27; j_gene: TRBJ2-7; len: 14; d_gene: TRBD1; abundance: .
CDR3aa: CASSLTDYNEQFF; CDR3nt: TGTGCCAGCAGTTTAACAGATTACAATGAGCAGTTCTTC; v_gene: TRBV27; j_gene: TRBJ2-1; len: 13; d_gene: .; abundance: few
CDR3aa: CASRSSGSRTDTQYF; CDR3nt: TGTGCCAGCAGGTCTAGCGGGAGCCGCACAGATACGCAGTATTTT; v_gene: TRBV7-2; j_gene: TRBJ2-3; len: 15; d_gene: TRBD2; abundance: .
CDR3aa: CASRPLGAKNIQYF; CDR3nt: TGTGCCAGCAGACCTCTTGGGGCCAAAAACATTCAGTACTTC; v_gene: TRBV11-2; j_gene: TRBJ2-4; len: 14; d_gene: .; abundance: few
CDR3aa: CASSHRQGAYEQYF; CDR3nt: TGTGCCAGCAGCCACAGACAGGGGGCTTACGAGCAGTACTTC; v_gene: TRBV7-9; j_gene: TRBJ2-7; len: 14; d_gene: TRBD1; abundance: few
CDR3aa: CASSVEGLSNQPQHF; CDR3nt: TGTGCCAGCAGCGTGGAGGGGCTTAGCAATCAGCCCCAGCATTTT; v_gene: TRBV9; j_gene: TRBJ1-5; len: 15; d_gene: .; abundance: .
CDR3aa: CASSSWKGPGELFF; CDR3nt: TGTGCCAGCAGCTCGTGGAAGGGTCCCGGGGAGCTGTTTTTT; v_gene: TRBV7-9; j_gene: TRBJ2-2; len: 14; d_gene: .; abundance: many
CDR3aa: CASSFGGSPEAFF; CDR3nt: TGTGCCAGCAGTTTCGGGGGTTCTCCTGAAGCTTTCTTT; v_gene: TRBV12-3/TRBV12-4; j_gene: TRBJ1-1; len: 13; d_gene: .; abundance: many
CDR3aa: CASSLVSGPLYEQYF; CDR3nt: TGTGCCAGCAGCTTAGTTAGCGGGCCGCTCTACGAGCAGTACTTC; v_gene: TRBV11-2; j_gene: TRBJ2-7; len: 15; d_gene: TRBD2; abundance: few
CDR3aa: CSVESLAGEVGANVLTF; CDR3nt: TGCAGCGTTGAAAGTCTAGCGGGAGAAGTTGGGGCCAACGTCCTGACTTTC; v_gene: TRBV29-1; j_gene: TRBJ2-6; len: 17; d_gene: TRBD2; abundance: few
CDR3aa: CASSVGPRDNEQFF; CDR3nt: TGTGCCAGCAGCGTAGGACCAAGAGACAATGAGCAGTTCTTC; v_gene: TRBV9; j_gene: TRBJ2-1; len: 14; d_gene: .; abundance: many
CDR3aa: CASSFIGILSTDTQYF; CDR3nt: TGTGCCAGCAGCTTCATCGGGATCCTTAGCACAGATACGCAGTATTTT; v_gene: TRBV7-9; j_gene: TRBJ2-3; len: 16; d_gene: .; abundance: few
CDR3aa: CASSLGQGDHEQYF; CDR3nt: TGCGCCAGCAGCTTGGGACAGGGGGACCACGAGCAGTACTTC; v_gene: TRBV5-1; j_gene: TRBJ2-7; len: 14; d_gene: TRBD1; abundance: .
CDR3aa: CASRPQDTGELFF; CDR3nt: TGTGCCAGCAGACCTCAGGACACCGGGGAGCTGTTTTTT; v_gene: TRBV2; j_gene: TRBJ2-2; len: 13; d_gene: .; abundance: few
CDR3aa: CASSEVGGTGGYTF; CDR3nt: TGTGCCAGCAGTGAAGTCGGGGGCACGGGTGGCTACACCTTC; v_gene: TRBV2; j_gene: TRBJ1-2; len: 14; d_gene: .; abundance: .
CDR3aa: CSASRGWGGRGVDREQYF; CDR3nt: TGCAGTGCTAGCCGGGGATGGGGCGGGAGAGGGGTCGATCGGGAGCAGTACTTC; v_gene: TRBV20-1; j_gene: TRBJ2-7; len: 18; d_gene: TRBD2; abundance: .
CDR3aa: CASSLAAEGGETQYF; CDR3nt: TGTGCCAGCAGCTTAGCGGCCGAGGGGGGAGAGACCCAGTACTTC; v_gene: TRBV7-8; j_gene: TRBJ2-5; len: 15; d_gene: .; abundance: many
CDR3aa: CASSSSHPGRELFIVTDTQYF; CDR3nt: TGTGCCAGCAGCTCCTCTCACCCGGGACGGGAACTATTTATTGTCACAGATACGCAGTATTTT; v_gene: TRBV7-9; j_gene: TRBJ2-3; len: 21; d_gene: .; abundance: few
CDR3aa: CASSLGGLRLAKNIQYF; CDR3nt: TGTGCCAGCAGCTTGGGGGGGCTGCGGCTAGCCAAAAACATTCAGTACTTC; v_gene: TRBV13; j_gene: TRBJ2-4; len: 17; d_gene: .; abundance: .
CDR3aa: CASSDRGELNYGYTF; CDR3nt: TGTGCCAGCAGCGACCGCGGGGAGCTAAACTATGGCTACACCTTC; v_gene: TRBV5-8; j_gene: TRBJ1-2; len: 15; d_gene: .; abundance: few
CDR3aa: CASSLGSTFSTDTQYF; CDR3nt: TGTGCCAGCAGCTTAGGGTCGACTTTTAGCACAGATACGCAGTATTTT; v_gene: TRBV11-3; j_gene: TRBJ2-3; len: 16; d_gene: .; abundance: .
CDR3aa: CSVEVSGQSPEAFF; CDR3nt: TGCAGCGTTGAAGTCTCGGGACAGAGCCCTGAAGCTTTCTTT; v_gene: TRBV29-1; j_gene: TRBJ1-1; len: 14; d_gene: TRBD1; abundance: many
CDR3aa: CASSPRFAGSIIYEQYF; CDR3nt: TGTGCCAGCAGCCCGAGATTTGCGGGATCAATTATCTACGAGCAGTACTTC; v_gene: TRBV14; j_gene: TRBJ2-7; len: 17; d_gene: .; abundance: few
CDR3aa: CASSNKVPAGQGNQPQHF; CDR3nt: TGTGCCAGCAGTAACAAAGTCCCCGCGGGACAGGGCAATCAGCCCCAGCATTTT; v_gene: TRBV2; j_gene: TRBJ1-5; len: 18; d_gene: TRBD1; abundance: .
CDR3aa: CASSPRGWGDNEQFF; CDR3nt: TGTGCCAGCAGCCCGCGCGGGTGGGGGGACAATGAGCAGTTCTTC; v_gene: TRBV4-2; j_gene: TRBJ2-1; len: 15; d_gene: .; abundance: .
CDR3aa: CASSPGGGGTVGEQYF; CDR3nt: TGTGCCAGCAGCCCAGGAGGCGGGGGGACGGTTGGGGAGCAGTACTTC; v_gene: TRBV13; j_gene: TRBJ2-7; len: 16; d_gene: TRBD2; abundance: few
CDR3aa: CASSLDRGRDEQFF; CDR3nt: TGTGCCAGCAGTTTAGATAGGGGTCGCGATGAGCAGTTCTTC; v_gene: TRBV27; j_gene: TRBJ2-1; len: 14; d_gene: .; abundance: .
CDR3aa: CATSSWQNPNYGYTF; CDR3nt: TGTGCCACCAGCAGCTGGCAGAACCCTAACTATGGCTACACCTTC; v_gene: TRBV15; j_gene: TRBJ1-2; len: 15; d_gene: .; abundance: few
CDR3aa: CASSPLLNTEAFF; CDR3nt: TGTGCCAGCAGTCCCCTTTTGAACACTGAAGCTTTCTTT; v_gene: TRBV12-3/TRBV12-4; j_gene: TRBJ1-1; len: 13; d_gene: .; abundance: .
CDR3aa: CSVLLWGAFF; CDR3nt: TGCAGCGTTCTGCTCTGGGGAGCTTTCTTT; v_gene: TRBV29-1; j_gene: TRBJ1-1; len: 10; d_gene: .; abundance: many
CDR3aa: CSADGYNEQFF; CDR3nt: TGCAGCGCGGACGGATACAATGAGCAGTTCTTC; v_gene: TRBV29-1; j_gene: TRBJ2-1; len: 11; d_gene: .; abundance: .
CDR3aa: CASSQLGEGGELFF; CDR3nt: TGCGCCAGCAGCCAGCTTGGGGAGGGCGGGGAGCTGTTTTTT; v_gene: TRBV4-1; j_gene: TRBJ2-2; len: 14; d_gene: TRBD2; abundance: few
CDR3aa: CASSTPGQGPYEQYF; CDR3nt: TGTGCCAGTTCAACGCCCGGACAGGGGCCCTACGAGCAGTACTTC; v_gene: TRBV6-6; j_gene: TRBJ2-7; len: 15; d_gene: TRBD1; abundance: few
CDR3aa: CSVGSGRGVEQFF; CDR3nt: TGCAGCGTTGGTAGCGGCCGGGGGGTTGAGCAGTTCTTC; v_gene: TRBV29-1; j_gene: TRBJ2-1; len: 13; d_gene: TRBD2; abundance: few
CDR3aa: CAISEEGAETQYF; CDR3nt: TGTGCCATCAGTGAAGAGGGGGCAGAGACCCAGTACTTC; v_gene: TRBV10-3; j_gene: TRBJ2-5; len: 13; d_gene: TRBD1; abundance: few